This entry is about one T cell receptor (beta chain). The target of this receptor is not known. No quality values exist for individual bases; no much larger clone is one base distant. The data were taken from a study of T cells in Graves' hyperthyroidism and ophthalmopathy (dated by TCRdb to between 2017 and 2020). The study in broad terms: Peripheral blood samples were taken at initial diagnosis, before any treatment was given. For training and testing, the 100 or so patients in the discovery cohort were randomly divided in a 7:3 ratio. The study also compared thyroid tissue and blood T-cell repertoires from 6 or 7 Graves' hyperthyroidism patients. TCR Vbeta CDR3 sequencing of approximately 140 peripheral blood samples (over 40 ophthalmopathy, 75 or so hyperthyroidism and around 17 progressor patients) is reported in the paper. Whether ophthalmopathy could be predicted prospectively was tested in an independent validation cohort made up of roughly 20 hyperthyroidism patients plus 17 patients who later progressed to ophthalmopathy. After blood sampling, hyperthyroidism patients were treated with methimazole at a starting dose of 30 mg daily, and ophthalmopathy patients were treated with high-dose intravenous methylprednisolone. TCR V-J signatures able to tell the groups apart were searched for in a discovery cohort of 100 patients, of whom approximately 40 had Graves' ophthalmopathy and 55 to 60 had stable Graves' hyperthyroidism. Findings and caveats that apply to the study as a whole: In validation, the model predicted progression to ophthalmopathy a median of 6.5 months before onset, with approximately 68% sensitivity and roughly 72% specificity. Sample size was not statistically predetermined, and investigators were not blinded to group allocation. A model built on a 13 V-J signature distinguished ophthalmopathy from stable hyperthyroidism, reaching over 85% sensitivity and around 81% specificity in cross-validation and 80%/75% in testing. Most expanded thyroid clonotypes (frequency above 0.001) were also found in blood, which suggests that blood repertoires may mirror thyroid immune responses.

CDR1 LNHDA and CDR2 SQIVND were looked up in the germline V gene (reference sequence). Its CDR3 holds 14 amino acids, cysteine through phenylalanine. The read is trimmed to its CDR3 DNA, 42 bases read in frame from base 1. V lost 5 bases and J lost 0 bases; the stretch between them is 7 bases long. A patient counted as having stable Graves' hyperthyroidism if no progression to ophthalmopathy occurred over 18 months of follow-up. Hyperthyroidism patients were newly diagnosed, with disease duration under 2 months, and aged 18 to 65 years. Exclusion was applied to patients with uncontrolled infections, other autoimmune diseases, pregnancy or lactation. Clinical symptoms, serum thyroxine and TRAb, thyroid ultrasound, and orbital computed tomography formed the basis for the diagnoses. PBMCs were separated from over 9 ml of fresh peripheral blood using Ficoll-Paque density gradient centrifugation. Total RNA was extracted with Trizol reagent, and quality was checked on an Agilent 2100 Bioanalyzer.

The TCR beta CDR3 regions were amplified from RNA transcripts. A first-round RT-PCR of the TCR CDR3 used the HTBI primer set with the Qiagen OneStep RT-PCR kit. The libraries were constructed in a second round of multiplex PCR and then size-selected and purified. The libraries were sequenced on an Illumina HiSeq2000 using paired-end 100 bp reads. The published analysis was carried out like this. SOAPnuke was used to process the raw data, with reads discarded if the reads contained adapters or uncalled bases, had a mean Phred below 15, or lacked an exact constant-primer or identifier match. COPE v1.2.5 was used to merge the high-quality paired reads, and each unique nucleotide sequence was defined as a clonotype. Clonotypes were aligned to IMGT TRBV, TRBD and TRBJ reference segments using MiTCR v1.1. The analysis was restricted to V-J combinations with a frequency above 0.0001, which together covered 99.2% of the repertoires. A TCS score was defined as the ratio of F50 (clonal expansion) to E x V (chaos), with BLOSUM62-based TCRdist applied between CDR3 peptides within each V-J. Welch's t-statistics and random forest reduced 500 to 550 V-J features to 10 to 15, which were used in a naive Bayes classifier (R e1071). TCRdb reran the public reads through fastp at Q25 and MiXCR, keeping productive beta chains. CDR3 protein duplicates are merged, each entry listing the most common genes and DNA. These V and J calls derive from TCRdb rather than the authors' analysis. This sample holds about 360,000 distinct CDR3 sequences; approximately 13% were observed only once. Clones ranked in the top ten supply roughly 9.2% of the sample.

The rearrangement combines TRBV19 with TRBJ2-2; the D gene is unclear. The specimen was blood. This clonotype was obtained from a woman aged 18-29 years with Graves' hyperthyroidism. The CDR3 protein: CASSAVSNTGELFF. DNA sequence: TGTGCCAGTAGTGCAGTGTCGAACACCGGGGAGCTGTTTTTT.